This record covers a single T cell receptor beta chain. The data stem from a study of blood T cell repertoires in COVID-19. V lost 9 bases and J lost 0; bases outside the gene matches: 12. Germline-derived CDR1 and CDR2 are LNHDA and SQIVND (reference sequence). This CDR3 is 16 amino acids long. Assay used: immunoSEQ multiplex PCR; TCRdb lists only in-frame clones, some missing. The data show approximately 380,000 clones, with 88% seen just once and less than 1.5% held by the top ten. The source of this sequence is a woman younger than 35 who had recovered from COVID-19. The rearrangement uses TRBV19 and TRBJ2-5, with TRBD2 matching over 8 bases. The source material was PBMCs or T cells enriched from blood (not recorded which). The CDR3 nucleotides read TGTGCCAGCAACACACCGGGACTAGGGAACCAAGAGACCCAGTACTTC. This gives the protein CASNTPGLGNQETQYF.